The rows below give T cell receptor beta chains drawn from one sample of a study of cytomegalovirus exposure and HLA in healthy donors. TCRdb keeps only in-frame clones here, not all; method: immunoSEQ multiplex PCR. The sample yields 150,000 to 180,000 clones, roughly 80% seen once. The sequenced sample consisted of PBMCs. Source of these receptors: a woman aged 40-49 years in good health and CMV-seronegative. Each CDR3 is given with its conserved first and last residue. The D gene is left open where the match is weak. The size entry is marked missing in some rows and otherwise reads once, few, many or a size class.

D | J | V | size | CDR3 | DNA
TRBD2 | TRBJ2-7 | TRBV5-1 | NA | CASSPPGLVTYEQYF | TGCGCCAGCAGCCCTCCGGGACTAGTAACCTACGAGCAGTACTTC
NA | TRBJ1-5 | TRBV30 | NA | CAWSRQGNQPQHF | TGTGCCTGGAGTAGGCAGGGAAATCAGCCCCAGCATTTT
NA | TRBJ1-5 | TRBV11-2 | NA | CASSFEGISPQHF | TGTGCCAGCAGCTTCGAGGGTATTTCGCCCCAGCATTTT
NA | TRBJ1-2 | TRBV7-2 | NA | CASSFFTLVQNGYTF | TGTGCCAGCAGCTTCTTTACACTCGTACAGAATGGCTACACCTTC
NA | TRBJ2-7 | TRBV6-1 | NA | CASSEASEYF | TGTGCCAGCAGTGAGGCTAGCGAGTACTTC
NA | TRBJ2-1 | TRBV5-5 | few | CASSAQPGVVSYNEQFF | TGTGCCAGCAGCGCCCAGCCCGGGGTTGTGTCCTACAATGAGCAGTTCTTC
TRBD2 | TRBJ2-7 | TRBV7-8 | NA | CASSAPTSGRSEQYF | TGTGCCAGCAGCGCACCGACTAGCGGGAGAAGCGAGCAGTACTTC
TRBD1 | TRBJ1-1 | TRBV28 | NA | CASSPGQGGNTEAFF | TGTGCCAGCAGCCCTGGACAGGGCGGGAACACTGAAGCTTTCTTT
NA | TRBJ2-2 | TRBV5-1 | NA | CASSFGGNTGELFF | TGCGCCAGCAGCTTCGGGGGGAACACCGGGGAGCTGTTTTTT
NA | TRBJ1-1 | TRBV18 | NA | CASSNPGNTEAFF | TGTGCCAGCTCAAATCCAGGGAACACTGAAGCTTTCTTT
NA | TRBJ1-3 | TRBV25-1 | NA | CASSLPSGNTIYF | TGTGCCAGCAGTCTCCCCTCTGGAAACACCATATATTTT
NA | TRBJ1-2 | TRBV5-1 | NA | CASSLATGNGYTF | TGCGCCAGCAGCTTGGCCACAGGGAATGGCTACACCTTC
NA | TRBJ2-7 | TRBV11-2 | NA | CASRRQQGYEQYF | TGTGCCAGCAGACGTCAGCAGGGCTACGAGCAGTACTTC
NA | TRBJ1-4 | TRBV6-5 | NA | CASSYRQATNEKLFF | TGTGCCAGCAGTTACCGACAGGCAACTAATGAAAAACTGTTTTTT
TRBD1 | TRBJ2-5 | TRBV28 | NA | CASTSGGTGDETQYF | TGTGCCAGCACCTCAGGTGGGACAGGGGATGAGACCCAGTACTTC
TRBD1 | TRBJ2-7 | TRBV5-1 | NA | CASKPTGGYPHEQYF | TGCGCCAGCAAACCAACAGGGGGCTATCCCCACGAGCAGTACTTC
TRBD1 | TRBJ1-5 | TRBV4-2 | NA | CASSQAGQESNQPQHF | TGTGCCAGCAGCCAGGCAGGACAGGAAAGCAATCAGCCCCAGCATTTT
NA | TRBJ1-1 | TRBV5-1 | NA | CASSAGTMNTEAFF | TGCGCCAGCAGCGCCGGGACAATGAACACTGAAGCTTTCTTT
NA | TRBJ2-1 | TRBV7-6 | NA | CASSSRGHLHNEQFF | TGTGCCAGCAGCTCTAGGGGACACCTCCACAATGAGCAGTTCTTC
TRBD2 | TRBJ2-2 | TRBV6-6 | NA | CASGLAGEDGELFF | TGTGCCAGCGGACTAGCGGGAGAGGACGGGGAGCTGTTTTTT
TRBD2 | TRBJ2-5 | TRBV10-3 | NA | CAISKRGDQETQYF | TGTGCCATCAGTAAGCGGGGGGACCAAGAGACCCAGTACTTC
NA | TRBJ2-7 | TRBV6-1 | few | CASREAWSTYEQYF | TGTGCCAGCAGGGAAGCATGGAGTACCTACGAGCAGTACTTC
TRBD2 | TRBJ2-3 | TRBV5-6 | NA | CASSSGTSGTHTDTQYF | TGTGCCAGCAGTTCCGGGACTAGCGGGACCCACACAGATACGCAGTATTTT
NA | TRBJ2-7 | TRBV13 | medium-sized | CASSWGGAGASYEQYF | TGTGCCAGCAGCTGGGGGGGGGCAGGTGCTTCGTACGAGCAGTACTTC
NA | TRBJ2-5 | TRBV11-2 | NA | CASSRETQYF | TGTGCCAGCAGCCGAGAGACCCAGTACTTC
TRBD1 | TRBJ1-6 | TRBV4-2 | NA | CASSQGDRDLSPLHF | TGTGCCAGCAGCCAAGGAGACAGGGACCTATCACCCCTCCACTTT
NA | TRBJ2-7 | TRBV11-3 | NA | CASSFRDEQYF | TGTGCCAGCAGCTTCCGTGACGAGCAGTACTTC
NA | TRBJ1-2 | TRBV11-3 | NA | CASSLGHSGGYGYTF | TGTGCCAGCAGCTTAGGTCACTCCGGGGGCTATGGCTACACCTTC
NA | TRBJ1-5 | TRBV15 | once | CATSRDRGQPQHF | TGTGCCACCAGCAGAGACAGGGGCCAGCCCCAGCATTTT
TRBD2 | TRBJ2-1 | TRBV2 | NA | CASSEAPGGEQFF | TGTGCCAGCAGTGAAGCGCCGGGAGGTGAGCAGTTCTTC
TRBD1 | TRBJ2-3 | TRBV5-6 | NA | CASNLEQGPADTQYF | TGTGCCAGCAACCTTGAACAGGGGCCCGCAGATACGCAGTATTTT
NA | TRBJ2-1 | TRBV11-3 | NA | CASSFPQPGSSRGEQFF | TGTGCCAGCAGCTTTCCTCAGCCAGGGTCTTCGCGGGGAGAGCAGTTCTTC
NA | TRBJ2-5 | TRBV18 | NA | CASLPEGAYQETQYF | TGTGCCAGCTTACCGGAGGGGGCTTACCAAGAGACCCAGTACTTC
NA | TRBJ1-2 | TRBV4-1 | few | CASSPLRTSDGYTF | TGCGCCAGCAGCCCCCTAAGGACAAGCGATGGCTACACCTTC
TRBD1 | TRBJ1-3 | TRBV10-1 | NA | CASSESPGQISGNTIYF | TGCGCCAGCAGTGAGTCGCCGGGACAGATCTCTGGAAACACCATATATTTT
NA | TRBJ1-4 | TRBV5-4 | NA | CASSLRQSNEKLFF | TGTGCCAGCAGCTTACGACAGTCTAATGAAAAACTGTTTTTT
NA | TRBJ1-5 | TRBV30 | NA | CAWSLGVDQPQHF | TGTGCCTGGAGTTTGGGCGTCGATCAGCCCCAGCATTTT
NA | TRBJ1-2 | TRBV5-1 | few | CASSSLTEDGYTF | TGCGCCAGCAGCTCCTTGACAGAGGATGGCTACACCTTC
NA | TRBJ2-1 | TRBV20-1 | few | CSAYDNEQFF | TGCAGTGCCTATGACAATGAGCAGTTCTTC
TRBD2 | TRBJ2-7 | TRBV6-5 | NA | CASSLSGISYEQYF | TGTGCCAGCAGCCTCAGCGGGATCTCCTACGAGCAGTACTTC
TRBD1 | TRBJ1-1 | TRBV2 | once | CASSGLSTGGVKVAFF | TGTGCCAGCAGTGGGCTTAGTACAGGGGGCGTAAAGGTAGCTTTCTTT
NA | TRBJ1-1 | TRBV13 | NA | CASTTRNTEAFF | TGTGCCAGCACAACAAGGAACACTGAAGCTTTCTTT
TRBD1 | TRBJ2-4 | TRBV28 | NA | CASSPTTGAKNIQYF | TGTGCCAGCAGCCCCACGACAGGGGCCAAAAACATTCAGTACTTC
NA | TRBJ2-5 | TRBV10-3 | NA | CAIADSGDPETQYF | TGTGCCATCGCGGACAGTGGCGACCCAGAGACCCAGTACTTC
NA | TRBJ2-5 | TRBV7-9 | NA | CASSPGPGVQETQYF | TGTGCCAGCAGCCCAGGACCCGGGGTCCAAGAGACCCAGTACTTC
NA | TRBJ2-7 | TRBV9 | NA | CASSPRRDEQYF | TGTGCCAGCAGTCCGCGGCGGGACGAGCAGTACTTC
NA | TRBJ1-1 | TRBV7-9 | NA | CASSFGRDGEAFF | TGTGCCAGCAGCTTCGGGAGGGACGGTGAAGCTTTCTTT
TRBD1 | TRBJ2-3 | TRBV2 | NA | CASSRQGAKDTQYF | TGTGCCAGCAGTAGACAGGGGGCTAAAGATACGCAGTATTTT
NA | TRBJ1-1 | TRBV5-1 | NA | CASSLEAGRSEAFF | TGCGCCAGCAGCTTGGAGGCAGGGAGGTCTGAAGCTTTCTTT
NA | TRBJ2-5 | TRBV28 | NA | CASTDLGLNRGETQYF | TGTGCCAGCACTGACCTGGGGTTAAACCGAGGGGAGACCCAGTACTTC
NA | TRBJ2-2 | TRBV28 | NA | CASSRLGTGELFF | TGTGCCAGCAGTCGTCTAGGAACCGGGGAGCTGTTTTTT
NA | TRBJ1-1 | TRBV6-6 | NA | CASSYMNTEAFF | TGTGCCAGCAGTTATATGAACACTGAAGCTTTCTTT
NA | TRBJ2-7 | TRBV11-2 | NA | CASSRLGTYEQYF | TGTGCCAGCAGCCGACTAGGGACCTACGAGCAGTACTTC
NA | TRBJ1-1 | TRBV18 | NA | CASSPGRSDTEAFF | TGTGCCAGCTCACCAGGGAGGTCGGACACTGAAGCTTTCTTT
NA | TRBJ2-1 | TRBV6-5 | NA | CASSYSGAGNEQFF | TGTGCCAGCAGTTACTCTGGGGCAGGCAATGAGCAGTTCTTC
TRBD2 | TRBJ2-7 | TRBV5-1 | NA | CASLRGRASEQYF | TGCGCCAGCTTACGGGGGAGGGCTTCCGAGCAGTACTTC
NA | TRBJ2-7 | TRBV6-1 | NA | CASRAAYEQYF | TGTGCCAGCAGGGCAGCCTACGAGCAGTACTTC
NA | TRBJ1-5 | TRBV5-1 | NA | CASSPGTDSNQPQHF | TGCGCCAGCAGCCCGGGGACTGATAGCAATCAGCCCCAGCATTTT
NA | TRBJ1-1 | TRBV6-5 | NA | CASSYNPQGKGEAFF | TGTGCCAGCAGTTACAATCCCCAGGGGAAAGGTGAAGCTTTCTTT
TRBD2 | TRBJ2-1 | TRBV27 | once | CASSFILAGAYNEQFF | TGTGCCAGCAGTTTCATACTAGCGGGGGCCTACAATGAGCAGTTCTTC